This is a list of T cell receptor beta chains from one sample in a study of T-cell reconstitution after alpha-beta-depleted transplantation in children. MiXCR, run by TCRdb on the PCR reads, gives a single entry per CDR3 protein. The sample lists nearly 550,000 distinct CDR3 sequences; approximately 16% were seen once. Sample: PBMCs from the stem cell graft donor, taken from the stem cell graft. The receptors stem from a human donor who donated a stem cell graft to a child with acute lymphoblastic leukemia. CDR3s include the opening cysteine and the closing phenylalanine or tryptophan. The D gene is left open where the match is weak. Clone size, where shown, is once, few, many, or a class for clones that have expanded.

clone_size	d_call	j_call	v_call	cdr3_aa	cdr3_nt
many	NA	TRBJ1-2	TRBV7-9	CASSPRVGSNYGYTF	TGTGCCAGCAGCCCCCGGGTGGGCAGTAACTATGGCTACACCTTC
NA	TRBD1	TRBJ2-5	TRBV6-1	CASSPLTLDREETQYF	TGTGCCAGCAGTCCGTTGACCCTCGACAGGGAAGAGACCCAGTACTTC
NA	NA	TRBJ2-1	TRBV7-9	CASSPAQSYNEQFF	TGTGCCAGCAGCCCCGCTCAATCGTACAATGAGCAGTTCTTC
few	TRBD2	TRBJ2-1	TRBV4-1	CASSQDSRTSALHNEQFF	TGCGCCAGCAGCCAAGATTCGAGGACTAGCGCCCTCCACAATGAGCAGTTCTTC
few	NA	TRBJ2-7	TRBV12-3/TRBV12-4	CASSLQGGSYEQYF	TGTGCCAGCAGTTTACAGGGGGGATCCTACGAGCAGTACTTC
NA	TRBD1	TRBJ1-5	TRBV6-1	CASSPYDRGYQPQHF	TGTGCCAGCAGCCCGTACGACAGGGGGTATCAGCCCCAGCATTTT
many	NA	TRBJ2-3	TRBV5-1	CASSLDRGDTQYF	TGCGCCAGCAGCTTGGATCGTGGAGATACGCAGTATTTT
few	TRBD2	TRBJ2-1	TRBV19	CASSLGTSGSSNEQFF	TGTGCCAGTAGCCTAGGGACTAGCGGGAGCAGTAATGAGCAGTTCTTC
NA	TRBD1	TRBJ2-3	TRBV5-5	CASSSGTGGRNTDTQYF	TGTGCCAGCAGCTCGGGAACAGGGGGAAGAAACACAGATACGCAGTATTTT
NA	NA	TRBJ1-6	TRBV3-1	CASSQVATGKLNSPLHF	TGTGCCAGCAGCCAAGTAGCGACCGGAAAACTCAATTCACCCCTCCACTTT
NA	TRBD2	TRBJ2-2	TRBV2	CASSERPSGTGELFF	TGTGCCAGCAGTGAACGGCCTAGCGGGACTGGGGAGCTGTTTTTT
NA	TRBD1	TRBJ2-1	TRBV13	CASSAPGQSNNEQFF	TGTGCCAGCAGCGCCCCGGGACAGTCTAACAATGAGCAGTTCTTC
few	NA	TRBJ2-7	TRBV7-8	CASSQSRVPYEQYF	TGTGCCAGCAGCCAGTCACGGGTACCCTACGAGCAGTACTTC
few	TRBD2	TRBJ2-5	TRBV11-2	CASSPLAGFQETQYF	TGTGCCAGCAGCCCCCTAGCGGGCTTTCAAGAGACCCAGTACTTC
few	NA	TRBJ2-5	TRBV18	CASSPDLWGRQTQYF	TGTGCCAGCTCACCGGACCTTTGGGGTCGACAGACCCAGTACTTC
few	NA	TRBJ1-1	TRBV29-1	CSVESDSWQAFF	TGCAGCGTTGAGTCGGACAGTTGGCAAGCTTTCTTT
few	TRBD2	TRBJ2-7	TRBV12-3/TRBV12-4	CASSFSGGDEQYF	TGTGCCAGCAGTTTCTCGGGAGGAGACGAGCAGTACTTC
few	TRBD2	TRBJ2-1	TRBV5-6	CASSFTGSGSLNEQFF	TGTGCCAGCAGCTTCACAGGTAGCGGGAGTTTAAATGAGCAGTTCTTC
NA	NA	TRBJ2-1	TRBV20-1	CSARVLVTYNEQFF	TGCAGTGCTAGAGTACTAGTCACCTACAATGAGCAGTTCTTC
NA	NA	TRBJ2-7	TRBV7-9	CASSLYSTSSSYEQYF	TGTGCCAGCAGCTTATATTCGACCTCAAGCTCCTACGAGCAGTACTTC
few	NA	TRBJ2-1	TRBV30	CAWSVQPLGGEQFF	TGTGCCTGGAGTGTACAACCACTCGGGGGTGAGCAGTTCTTC
few	NA	TRBJ2-1	TRBV5-1	CASSPTVLGGAYNEQFF	TGCGCCAGCAGCCCTACGGTATTGGGCGGGGCCTACAATGAGCAGTTCTTC
NA	NA	TRBJ2-1	TRBV6-4	CASRRPEQFF	TGTGCCAGCAGACGGCCTGAGCAGTTCTTC
NA	NA	TRBJ2-7	TRBV5-1	CASSPDNYEQYF	TGTGCCAGCAGTCCAGACAACTACGAGCAGTACTTC
NA	TRBD1	TRBJ1-1	TRBV6-6	CASSYEGATAFF	TGTGCCAGCAGTTATGAGGGGGCAACAGCTTTCTTT
many	TRBD2	TRBJ2-2	TRBV5-1	CASSLAGGSTGELFF	TGTGCCAGCAGTTTAGCGGGAGGCAGCACCGGGGAGCTGTTTTTT
many	NA	TRBJ1-1	TRBV9	CASTLAIEGEAFF	TGTGCCAGCACCTTAGCCATTGAGGGTGAAGCTTTCTTT
NA	TRBD2	TRBJ2-1	TRBV15	CATRHQAGGYNEQFF	TGTGCCACCCGTCACCAAGCGGGAGGATACAATGAGCAGTTCTTC
NA	TRBD2	TRBJ2-1	TRBV5-6	CASSLTVGGLAGKKQFF	TGTGCCAGCAGCTTGACGGTCGGGGGACTAGCGGGAAAGAAGCAGTTCTTC
once	NA	TRBJ1-1	TRBV12-3/TRBV12-4	CASGVGPRTEAFF	TGTGCCAGCGGAGTAGGGCCACGCACTGAAGCTTTCTTT
NA	TRBD2	TRBJ2-1	TRBV4-1	CASSQGRAGGPGEQFF	TGCGCCAGCAGCCAAGGCCGAGCGGGAGGGCCAGGTGAGCAGTTCTTC
few	TRBD2	TRBJ2-7	TRBV5-1	CASSPRLAGEYYEQYF	TGCGCCAGCAGCCCGCGACTAGCGGGGGAGTACTACGAGCAGTACTTC
NA	TRBD2	TRBJ2-3	TRBV7-8	CASSLEGPWLAGVADTQYF	TGTGCCAGCAGCTTAGAGGGGCCTTGGCTAGCGGGAGTTGCAGATACGCAGTATTTT
NA	NA	TRBJ1-1	TRBV7-2	CASSFIIKNTEAFF	TGTGCCAGCAGCTTTATTATCAAGAACACTGAAGCTTTCTTT
NA	NA	TRBJ2-2	TRBV12-3/TRBV12-4	CASSFQQGNTGELFF	TGTGCCAGCAGTTTCCAACAAGGGAACACCGGGGAGCTGTTTTTT
NA	TRBD2	TRBJ2-3	TRBV11-1	CASSSVAGPRSSTDTQYF	TGTGCCAGCTCTTCTGTAGCGGGACCCCGATCTAGCACAGATACGCAGTATTTT
NA	NA	TRBJ1-6	TRBV12-3/TRBV12-4	CASSFGRTDNSPLHF	TGTGCCAGCAGTTTCGGCCGGACAGATAATTCACCCCTCCACTTT
NA	NA	TRBJ2-3	TRBV6-1	CASSERFGHLTDTQYF	TGTGCCAGCAGTGAGAGGTTCGGACACTTGACAGATACGCAGTATTTT
few	TRBD1	TRBJ1-1	TRBV29-1	CSGIKGATEAFF	TGCAGCGGGATTAAGGGGGCCACTGAAGCTTTCTTT
few	TRBD2	TRBJ2-3	TRBV20-1	CSARLAGSTISTDTQYF	TGCAGTGCTAGACTAGCGGGATCTACTATTAGCACAGATACGCAGTATTTT
NA	NA	TRBJ2-7	TRBV5-1	CASSGGPSQYF	TGCGCCAGCAGCGGGGGGCCTTCGCAGTACTTC
NA	TRBD2	TRBJ2-3	TRBV3-1	CASTFRLAGSSDTQYF	TGTGCCAGCACCTTTAGACTAGCGGGAAGCTCAGATACGCAGTATTTT
many	NA	TRBJ1-1	TRBV29-1	CSVAAMNTEAFF	TGCAGCGTTGCGGCCATGAACACTGAAGCTTTCTTT
NA	NA	TRBJ2-1	TRBV4-2	CASSQDYGNEQFF	TGTGCCAGCAGCCAAGATTACGGCAATGAGCAGTTCTTC
NA	TRBD1	TRBJ2-1	TRBV27	CASSRTWVGTGLYEQFF	TGTGCCAGCAGCCGGACGTGGGTGGGGACAGGGTTATATGAGCAGTTCTTC
few	TRBD1	TRBJ2-7	TRBV29-1	CSAGQTDYEQYF	TGCAGCGCGGGACAGACCGACTACGAGCAGTACTTC
few	TRBD2	TRBJ2-7	TRBV6-4	CASSDLGGTSGSHFYEQYF	TGTGCCAGCAGTGACTTGGGCGGGACTAGCGGGAGTCATTTTTACGAGCAGTACTTC
few	NA	TRBJ2-2	TRBV11-2	CASSFKTLRTGELFF	TGTGCCAGCAGCTTTAAGACTCTCCGCACCGGGGAGCTGTTTTTT
NA	TRBD2	TRBJ2-1	TRBV15	CATSRGYPGTSLNNEQFF	TGTGCCACCAGCAGAGGTTACCCCGGGACTAGCCTAAACAATGAGCAGTTCTTC
few	TRBD2	TRBJ2-4	TRBV6-1	CASSPPGLAGDYTIQYF	TGTGCCAGCAGTCCCCCGGGACTAGCGGGAGATTATACCATTCAGTACTTC
few	NA	TRBJ2-7	TRBV20-1	CSARDPGLSWVYEQYF	TGCAGTGCTAGAGATCCGGGACTTTCCTGGGTCTACGAGCAGTACTTC
NA	NA	TRBJ2-7	TRBV4-1	CASSQATRGAYEQYF	TGCGCCAGCAGCCAAGCCACACGGGGGGCATACGAGCAGTACTTC
few	NA	TRBJ2-1	TRBV5-1	CASSLNRNNEQFF	TGCGCCAGCAGCTTGAACAGAAACAATGAGCAGTTCTTC
few	NA	TRBJ2-7	TRBV29-1	CSALGLGQKVGEQYF	TGCAGCGCCCTTGGGCTGGGACAAAAAGTCGGCGAGCAGTACTTC
NA	TRBD1	TRBJ2-5	TRBV24-1	CATSDFGQGGETQYF	TGTGCCACCAGTGATTTCGGACAGGGGGGAGAGACCCAGTACTTC
NA	NA	TRBJ1-1	TRBV19	CDSSMMRGGQDTEAFF	TGTGACAGTAGTATGATGAGAGGAGGGCAAGACACTGAAGCTTTCTTT
few	NA	TRBJ2-1	TRBV6-1	CASSEAWISYNEQFF	TGTGCCAGCAGTGAAGCGTGGATCTCCTACAATGAGCAGTTCTTC